The sequence of this TCR beta chain was determined in a study of T-cell memory formation after mild COVID-19. Study-level results: Some clones that responded turned up in pre-infection memory, which suggests that cross-reactive memory joined in.

V was clipped by 2 bases and J by 3 bases, with 8 bases between them. The CDR3 contains 13 residues. The germline V gene encodes CDR1 MNHEY and CDR2 SMNVEV (reference sequence). From 5'RACE with constant-segment primers came TCR alpha and TCR beta cDNA libraries that carried sample barcodes and UMIs. TCRdb analysed the 5' RACE reads with MiXCR anew, one entry per CDR3 protein. Among 300,000 to 350,000 distinct CDR3 sequences listed, 14% were seen once. Turning to this clonotype: What it binds is not known.

The chain links TRBV27 to TRBJ2-7; D perhaps matches TRBD2 (5 bases). The receptor's source is a man between 18 and 29 years old who had mild COVID-19 (a few samples of this study predate the infection). Cell type and time point are not known. The source material was PBMCs or a T cell subset sorted from them (not recorded which). The CDR3 bases are TGTGCCAGCAGTTTAGCGAGCGGCTACGAGCAGTACGTC. Translation gives CASSLASGYEQYV.